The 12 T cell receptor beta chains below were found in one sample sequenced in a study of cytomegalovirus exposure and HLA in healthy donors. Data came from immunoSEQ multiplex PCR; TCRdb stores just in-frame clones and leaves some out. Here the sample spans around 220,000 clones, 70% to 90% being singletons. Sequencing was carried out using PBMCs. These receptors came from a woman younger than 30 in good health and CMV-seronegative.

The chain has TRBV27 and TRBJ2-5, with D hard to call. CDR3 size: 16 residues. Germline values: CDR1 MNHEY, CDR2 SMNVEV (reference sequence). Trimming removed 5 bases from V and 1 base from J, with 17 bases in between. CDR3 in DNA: TGTGCCAGCAGTCCCACCTCCGTCGCGGTCCAAGAGACCCAGTACTTC. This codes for CASSPTSVAVQETQYF.

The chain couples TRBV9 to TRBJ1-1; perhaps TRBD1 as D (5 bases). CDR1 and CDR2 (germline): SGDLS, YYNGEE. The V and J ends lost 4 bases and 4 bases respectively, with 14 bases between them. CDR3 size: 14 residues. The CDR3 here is CASSPGRGSTEAFF. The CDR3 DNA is TGTGCCAGCAGCCCCGGGAGGGGCAGCACTGAAGCTTTCTTT.

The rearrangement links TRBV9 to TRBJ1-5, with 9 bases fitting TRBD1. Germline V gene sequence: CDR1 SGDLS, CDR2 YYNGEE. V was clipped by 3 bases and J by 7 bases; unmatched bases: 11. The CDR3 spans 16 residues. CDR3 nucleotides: TGTGCCAGCAGCGGTCCGGGACAGGGCGGGGACCAGCCCCAGCATTTT. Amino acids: CASSGPGQGGDQPQHF.

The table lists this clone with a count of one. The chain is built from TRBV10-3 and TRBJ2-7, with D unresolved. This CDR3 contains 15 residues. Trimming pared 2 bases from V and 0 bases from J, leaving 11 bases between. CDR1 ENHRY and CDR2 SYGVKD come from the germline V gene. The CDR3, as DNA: TGTGCCATCAGTGAGGTCAGTGCAAACTCCTACGAGCAGTACTTC. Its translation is CAISEVSANSYEQYF.

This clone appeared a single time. The CDR3 region has the DNA TGCGCCAGCAGCTTGCAGGATATCCAAGAGACCCAGTACTTC. This translates into CASSLQDIQETQYF. The rearrangement joins TRBV5-1 to TRBJ2-5; D is uncertain. This CDR3 is built from 14 residues. Trimming removed 1 base from V and 1 base from J, with 8 bases in between. Germline V gene lookup returns CDR1 SGHRS and CDR2 YFSETQ.

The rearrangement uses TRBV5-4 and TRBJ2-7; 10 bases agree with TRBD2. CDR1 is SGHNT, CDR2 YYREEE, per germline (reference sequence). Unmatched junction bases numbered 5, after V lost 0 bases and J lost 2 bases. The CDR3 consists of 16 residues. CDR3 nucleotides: TGTGCCAGCAGCTTGGCCGGGACTAGCGTAACCTACGAGCAGTACTTC. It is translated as CASSLAGTSVTYEQYF.

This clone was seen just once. This CDR3 reads CASSFAGTSATDTQYF. The CDR3 DNA follows: TGCGCCAGCAGCTTCGCCGGGACTAGCGCTACAGATACGCAGTATTTT. V and J are TRBV5-1 and TRBJ2-3; TRBD2 agrees at 10 bases. The germline V gene has CDR1 SGHRS and CDR2 YFSETQ. This CDR3 is 16 amino acids long. V trimming: 2 bases; J trimming: 3 bases; junction bases outside the gene matches: 6.

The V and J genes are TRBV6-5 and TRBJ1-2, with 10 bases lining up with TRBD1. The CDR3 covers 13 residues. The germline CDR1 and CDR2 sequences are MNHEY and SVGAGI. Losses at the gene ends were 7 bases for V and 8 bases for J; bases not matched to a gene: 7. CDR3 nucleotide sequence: TGTGCCAGCAAACGACAGGGGGCTGTCGGCTACACCTTC. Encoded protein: CASKRQGAVGYTF.

DNA for the CDR3: TGCGCCAGCAGATTAGCGGGAGAGTTCGGGGAGCTGTTTTTT. Its protein product is CASRLAGEFGELFF. The rearrangement joins TRBV5-1 to TRBJ2-2; 9 nucleotides align to TRBD2. Germline values: CDR1 SGHRS, CDR2 YFSETQ. Trimming cost V 5 bases and J 7 bases; bases outside gene matches: 6. The CDR3 is 14 residues long. Complete variable domain (other parts from reference TRBV5-1 and TRBJ2-2): KAGVTQTPRYLIKTRGQQVTLSCSPISGHRSVSWYQQTPGQGLQFLFEYFSETQRNKGNFPGRFSGRQFSNSRSEMNVSTLELGDSALYLCASRLAGEFGELFFGEGSRLTVL.

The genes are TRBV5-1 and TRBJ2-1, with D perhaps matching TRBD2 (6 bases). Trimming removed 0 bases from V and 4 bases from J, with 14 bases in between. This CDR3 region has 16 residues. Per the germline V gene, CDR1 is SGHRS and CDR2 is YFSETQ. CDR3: CASSLAVGGLYNEQFF. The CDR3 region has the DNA TGCGCCAGCAGCTTGGCCGTGGGAGGCCTGTACAATGAGCAGTTCTTC. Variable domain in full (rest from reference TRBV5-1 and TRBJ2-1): KAGVTQTPRYLIKTRGQQVTLSCSPISGHRSVSWYQQTPGQGLQFLFEYFSETQRNKGNFPGRFSGRQFSNSRSEMNVSTLELGDSALYLCASSLAVGGLYNEQFFGPGTRLTVL.

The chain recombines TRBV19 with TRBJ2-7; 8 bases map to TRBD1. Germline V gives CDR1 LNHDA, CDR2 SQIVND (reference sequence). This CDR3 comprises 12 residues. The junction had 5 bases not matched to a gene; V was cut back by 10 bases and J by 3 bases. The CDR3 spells CATSDRVYEQYF. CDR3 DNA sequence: TGTGCCACCTCGGACAGGGTCTACGAGCAGTACTTC. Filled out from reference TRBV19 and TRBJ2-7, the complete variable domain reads DGGITQSPKYLFRKEGQNVTLSCEQNLNHDAMYWYRQDPGQGLRLIYYSQIVNDFQKGDIAEGYSVSREKKESFPLTVTSAQKNPTAFYLCATSDRVYEQYFGPGTRLTVT.

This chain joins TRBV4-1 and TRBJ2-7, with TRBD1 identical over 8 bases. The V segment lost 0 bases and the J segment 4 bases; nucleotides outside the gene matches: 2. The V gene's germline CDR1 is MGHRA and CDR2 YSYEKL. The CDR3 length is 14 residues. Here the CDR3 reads CASSQDDRGYEQYF. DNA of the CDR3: TGCGCCAGCAGCCAAGATGACAGGGGTTACGAGCAGTACTTC.